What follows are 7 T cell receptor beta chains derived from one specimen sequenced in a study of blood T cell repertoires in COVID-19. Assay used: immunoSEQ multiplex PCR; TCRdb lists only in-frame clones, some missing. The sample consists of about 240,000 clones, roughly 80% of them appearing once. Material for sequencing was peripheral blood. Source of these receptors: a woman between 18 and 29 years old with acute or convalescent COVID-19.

The CDR3 sequence is CSASNLYTLVAANSPLHF. The CDR3 DNA sequence: TGCAGTGCCAGTAATCTGTATACCCTAGTCGCAGCCAATTCACCCCTCCACTTT. The chain joins TRBV20-1 to TRBJ1-6, with D unclear. CDR1 and CDR2 (germline): DFQATT, SNEGSKA (reference sequence). The CDR3 extends over 18 amino acids. The V and J ends lost 6 bases and 7 bases respectively, with 28 bases between them.

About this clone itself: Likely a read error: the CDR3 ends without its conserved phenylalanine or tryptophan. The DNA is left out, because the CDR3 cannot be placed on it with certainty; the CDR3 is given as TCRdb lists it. This chain's CDR3 is CASSPREGAMAGEY. The chain links TRBV18 to TRBJ2-7; the table's D call, TRBD2, has no DNA check behind it. Per germline, CDR1 KGHSH and CDR2 LQKENI. The CDR3 comprises 14 residues, both ends counted.

The CDR3 is CASSYSPREGTEQYF. Here the CDR3 DNA reads TGTGCCAGCAGTTACTCGCCCCGGGAGGGCACCGAGCAGTACTTC. The rearrangement joins TRBV6-2 or TRBV6-3 to TRBJ2-7, with 8 bases matching TRBD2. Unmatched junction bases numbered 7, after V lost 0 bases and J lost 6 bases. The CDR3 length is 15 residues. Germline V CDR1 and CDR2: MNHEY, SVGEGT.

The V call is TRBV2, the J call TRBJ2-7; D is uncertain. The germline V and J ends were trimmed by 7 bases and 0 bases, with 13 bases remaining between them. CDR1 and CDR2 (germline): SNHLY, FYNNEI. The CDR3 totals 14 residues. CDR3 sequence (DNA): TGTGCCAGCAAGTCAGGCTTTAGCTCCTACGAGCAGTACTTC. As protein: CASKSGFSSYEQYF.

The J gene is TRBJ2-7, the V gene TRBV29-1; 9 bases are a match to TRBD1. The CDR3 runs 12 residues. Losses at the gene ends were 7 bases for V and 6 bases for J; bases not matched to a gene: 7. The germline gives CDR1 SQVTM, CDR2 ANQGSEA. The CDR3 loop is CSASNRGLEQYF. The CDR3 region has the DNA TGCAGCGCCTCGAACAGGGGGCTCGAGCAGTACTTC.

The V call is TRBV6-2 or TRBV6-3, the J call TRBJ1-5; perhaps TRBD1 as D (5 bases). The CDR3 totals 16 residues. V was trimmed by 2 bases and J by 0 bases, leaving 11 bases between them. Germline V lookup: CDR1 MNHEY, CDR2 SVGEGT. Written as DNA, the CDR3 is TGTGCCAGCAGTTACGGAGAGACAGATAGCAATCAGCCCCAGCATTTT. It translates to CASSYGETDSNQPQHF.

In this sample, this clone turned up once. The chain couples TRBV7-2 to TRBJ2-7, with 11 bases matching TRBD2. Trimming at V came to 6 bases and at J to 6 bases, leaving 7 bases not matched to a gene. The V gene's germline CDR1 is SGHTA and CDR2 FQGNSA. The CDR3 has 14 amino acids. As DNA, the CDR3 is TGTGCCAGCAGTCTACTAGCGGGAGTCGCCGAGCAGTACTTC. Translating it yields CASSLLAGVAEQYF.